This T cell receptor beta chain derives from a study of T cell repertoires in cytomegalovirus infection. Looking at the study overall: Public TCR beta signatures provided an indication of both CMV infection and a matching HLA type.

Points on this clonotype: Its antigen is not identified.

This CDR3 region has 15 residues. V was pared by 1 base and J by 6 bases, with 13 bases between. CDR1 LNHDA and CDR2 SQIVND come from the germline V gene (reference sequence). General observations from the study: Identification of carriers of CMV plus the relevant HLA was performed using cumulative public TCR beta family frequency. The study found HLA-C-restricted CMV-specific TCR beta clonotypes dominating the ex vivo response.

Via MiXCR, TCRdb re-called the reads, giving one row per CDR3 protein. The profile covers 200,000 to 300,000 distinct CDR3 sequences, with roughly 9.1% appearing a single time and about 15% taken by the ten largest. Sequencing input: PBMCs. The V gene is TRBV19, the J gene TRBJ1-5; perhaps TRBD1 as D (6 bases). This sequence originates from a human donor in good health (CMV status not recorded). Some clones in this sample may be carry-over from other donors' samples. CDR3 coding DNA: TGTGCCAGTAGTATAGGGTCAGGGGCGGGTCAGCCCCAGCATTTT. Its protein is CASSIGSGAGQPQHF.